The rows below give T cell receptor beta chains drawn from one sample of a study of T-cell memory formation after mild COVID-19. MiXCR, applied by TCRdb to the 5' RACE reads, yields one record per CDR3 protein. This table holds about 130,000 distinct CDR3 sequences, about 6.5% found once. Sequenced sample: PBMCs or a T cell subset sorted from them (not recorded which). The receptor set was obtained from an adult woman who had mild COVID-19 (a few samples of this study predate the infection). Cell type and time point are not known. Both conserved end residues are part of each CDR3. The D gene is left open where the match is weak. Clone size is stated in some rows and not others, as once, few, many or a class when expanded.

V gene: TRBV6-5; D gene: TRBD1; J gene: TRBJ2-5; clone size: .; CDR3 protein: CASSYGRQGKTQYF; CDR3 DNA: TGTGCCAGCAGTTACGGTAGACAGGGGAAGACCCAGTACTTC
V gene: TRBV5-1; D gene: .; J gene: TRBJ2-7; clone size: .; CDR3 protein: CASSTLNGVLDEQYF; CDR3 DNA: TGCGCCAGCAGCACCCTGAATGGGGTTTTGGACGAGCAGTACTTC
V gene: TRBV5-1; D gene: TRBD1; J gene: TRBJ1-2; clone size: few; CDR3 protein: CASSPGQGVGYTF; CDR3 DNA: TGCGCCAGCAGCCCGGGACAGGGGGTTGGCTACACCTTC
V gene: TRBV12-3/TRBV12-4; D gene: TRBD2; J gene: TRBJ2-3; clone size: many; CDR3 protein: CASRPSGFSTDTQYF; CDR3 DNA: TGTGCCAGCAGGCCTAGCGGCTTCAGCACAGATACGCAGTATTTT
V gene: TRBV12-3/TRBV12-4; D gene: .; J gene: TRBJ2-1; clone size: many; CDR3 protein: CASSIRVVFDEQFF; CDR3 DNA: TGTGCCAGTAGTATTAGAGTGGTCTTCGATGAGCAGTTCTTC
V gene: TRBV3-1; D gene: TRBD1; J gene: TRBJ1-2; clone size: .; CDR3 protein: CASSLGQQSYGYTF; CDR3 DNA: TGTGCCAGCAGCCTGGGACAGCAATCTTATGGCTACACCTTC
V gene: TRBV12-3/TRBV12-4; D gene: TRBD2; J gene: TRBJ2-7; clone size: many; CDR3 protein: CASSGGTSGVYEQYF; CDR3 DNA: TGTGCCAGCAGTGGGGGGACTAGCGGGGTCTACGAGCAGTACTTC
V gene: TRBV12-3/TRBV12-4; D gene: .; J gene: TRBJ2-1; clone size: many; CDR3 protein: CASSLGKQFF; CDR3 DNA: TGTGCCAGCAGTCTAGGCAAGCAGTTCTTC
V gene: TRBV11-2; D gene: .; J gene: TRBJ2-5; clone size: .; CDR3 protein: CASTPPGAQETQYF; CDR3 DNA: TGTGCCAGCACCCCCCCCGGGGCACAAGAGACCCAGTACTTC
V gene: TRBV4-3; D gene: TRBD2; J gene: TRBJ2-5; clone size: .; CDR3 protein: CPGTSGSWGETQYF; CDR3 DNA: TGCCCCGGGACTAGCGGGAGTTGGGGAGAGACCCAGTACTTC
V gene: TRBV5-1; D gene: TRBD2; J gene: TRBJ2-2; clone size: .; CDR3 protein: CASSPYPTSGTGTGELFF; CDR3 DNA: TGCGCCAGCAGCCCCTACCCTACTAGCGGGACCGGGACCGGGGAGCTGTTTTTT
V gene: TRBV5-1; D gene: .; J gene: TRBJ1-1; clone size: few; CDR3 protein: CASSPLGGPGNTEAFF; CDR3 DNA: TGCGCCAGCAGCCCCCTCGGGGGGCCCGGGAACACTGAAGCTTTCTTT
V gene: TRBV29-1; D gene: .; J gene: TRBJ1-1; clone size: .; CDR3 protein: CSVRDSRGAFF; CDR3 DNA: TGCAGCGTCCGAGATTCCAGGGGAGCTTTCTTT
V gene: TRBV12-3/TRBV12-4; D gene: .; J gene: TRBJ1-1; clone size: .; CDR3 protein: CASGTLENTEAFF; CDR3 DNA: TGTGCCAGCGGGACACTCGAGAACACTGAAGCTTTCTTT
V gene: TRBV5-1; D gene: .; J gene: TRBJ2-7; clone size: many; CDR3 protein: CASSFYQTSYEQYF; CDR3 DNA: TGCGCCAGCAGCTTTTATCAGACAAGCTACGAGCAGTACTTC
V gene: TRBV3-1; D gene: TRBD2; J gene: TRBJ2-3; clone size: .; CDR3 protein: CASSQPSGRAKADTQYF; CDR3 DNA: TGTGCCAGCAGCCAACCTAGCGGGAGGGCCAAGGCAGATACGCAGTATTTT
V gene: TRBV3-1; D gene: .; J gene: TRBJ2-1; clone size: few; CDR3 protein: CASSQALTGIYTEQFF; CDR3 DNA: TGTGCCAGCAGCCAAGCTCTGACAGGAATATACACTGAGCAGTTCTTC
V gene: TRBV18; D gene: .; J gene: TRBJ1-2; clone size: many; CDR3 protein: CASSPSGNYGYTF; CDR3 DNA: TGCGCCAGCAGCCCCAGCGGAAACTATGGCTACACCTTC
V gene: TRBV29-1; D gene: TRBD1; J gene: TRBJ2-5; clone size: many; CDR3 protein: CSAGTGRMETQYF; CDR3 DNA: TGCAGCGCTGGGACAGGGCGAATGGAGACCCAGTACTTC
V gene: TRBV9; D gene: .; J gene: TRBJ1-6; clone size: few; CDR3 protein: CASSETMDRAHSTLHF; CDR3 DNA: TGTGCCAGCTCCGAGACGATGGATAGGGCCCATTCCACCCTCCACTTT
V gene: TRBV30; D gene: .; J gene: TRBJ2-7; clone size: few; CDR3 protein: CAWSPDRSYEQYF; CDR3 DNA: TGTGCCTGGAGTCCTGACAGGTCCTACGAGCAGTACTTC
V gene: TRBV10-3; D gene: .; J gene: TRBJ1-6; clone size: many; CDR3 protein: CAISDDSVVNSPLHF; CDR3 DNA: TGTGCCATCAGTGACGACAGTGTGGTAAATTCACCCCTCCACTTT
V gene: TRBV12-3/TRBV12-4; D gene: .; J gene: TRBJ1-2; clone size: many; CDR3 protein: CASSPAPSGYTF; CDR3 DNA: TGTGCCAGCAGCCCCGCCCCGTCCGGCTACACCTTC
V gene: TRBV29-1; D gene: .; J gene: TRBJ1-1; clone size: .; CDR3 protein: CSVDWALNTEAFF; CDR3 DNA: TGCAGCGTTGATTGGGCCCTGAACACTGAAGCTTTCTTT
V gene: TRBV7-9; D gene: .; J gene: TRBJ2-7; clone size: .; CDR3 protein: CASSIQGSSTREQYF; CDR3 DNA: TGTGCCAGCAGCATACAGGGTTCTTCTACTCGGGAGCAGTACTTC
V gene: TRBV7-3; D gene: .; J gene: TRBJ2-2; clone size: many; CDR3 protein: CASSLSGHGELFF; CDR3 DNA: TGTGCCAGCAGCTTATCCGGGCACGGGGAGCTGTTTTTT
V gene: TRBV11-1; D gene: TRBD1; J gene: TRBJ1-6; clone size: few; CDR3 protein: CASSLESPDRGSPLHF; CDR3 DNA: TGTGCCAGCAGCTTAGAGTCCCCCGACAGGGGCTCACCCCTCCACTTT
V gene: TRBV4-1; D gene: .; J gene: TRBJ2-5; clone size: many; CDR3 protein: CASSQGLEPGETQYF; CDR3 DNA: TGCGCCAGCAGCCAAGGGCTAGAACCTGGAGAGACCCAGTACTTC
V gene: TRBV5-1; D gene: TRBD2; J gene: TRBJ2-3; clone size: many; CDR3 protein: CASSQGLATDTQYF; CDR3 DNA: TGCGCCAGTAGTCAGGGACTAGCAACAGATACGCAGTATTTT
V gene: TRBV12-3/TRBV12-4; D gene: .; J gene: TRBJ1-2; clone size: .; CDR3 protein: CASSFMGWRGYTF; CDR3 DNA: TGTGCCAGCAGTTTTATGGGGTGGAGAGGCTACACCTTC
V gene: TRBV3-1; D gene: TRBD1; J gene: TRBJ1-2; clone size: few; CDR3 protein: CASRSSGGGYTF; CDR3 DNA: TGTGCCAGCAGATCTTCAGGGGGTGGCTACACCTTC
V gene: TRBV5-1; D gene: .; J gene: TRBJ2-2; clone size: .; CDR3 protein: CASRGQGGTGELFF; CDR3 DNA: TGCGCCAGCAGAGGGCAGGGAGGCACCGGGGAGCTGTTTTTT
V gene: TRBV11-2; D gene: .; J gene: TRBJ2-2; clone size: many; CDR3 protein: CASSLGGTLFGELFF; CDR3 DNA: TGTGCCAGCAGCTTAGGGGGCACTCTCTTCGGGGAGCTGTTTTTT
V gene: TRBV20-1; D gene: .; J gene: TRBJ1-2; clone size: many; CDR3 protein: CSVRPPLTGTYGYTF; CDR3 DNA: TGCAGTGTCAGACCACCTCTGACGGGCACTTATGGCTACACCTTC
V gene: TRBV20-1; D gene: TRBD1; J gene: TRBJ2-7; clone size: few; CDR3 protein: CSANRDRGLVQYF; CDR3 DNA: TGCAGTGCTAACCGGGACAGGGGGTTAGTGCAGTACTTC
V gene: TRBV12-3/TRBV12-4; D gene: .; J gene: TRBJ1-3; clone size: .; CDR3 protein: CASSTGISGNTIYF; CDR3 DNA: TGTGCCAGCAGTACAGGGATCTCTGGAAACACCATATATTTT
V gene: TRBV7-6; D gene: .; J gene: TRBJ1-5; clone size: few; CDR3 protein: CASSLTGSSNQPQHF; CDR3 DNA: TGTGCCAGCAGCCTGACTGGAAGTAGCAATCAGCCCCAGCATTTT
V gene: TRBV10-3; D gene: .; J gene: TRBJ1-1; clone size: few; CDR3 protein: CAITPGGYMNTEAFF; CDR3 DNA: TGTGCCATCACCCCGGGTGGATACATGAACACTGAAGCTTTCTTT
V gene: TRBV4-2; D gene: TRBD2; J gene: TRBJ2-5; clone size: many; CDR3 protein: CASSQVGREAVETQYF; CDR3 DNA: TGTGCCAGCAGCCAAGTGGGCCGGGAGGCAGTGGAGACCCAGTACTTC
V gene: TRBV6-5; D gene: TRBD2; J gene: TRBJ2-3; clone size: .; CDR3 protein: CASSPGLGLSGVRTDTQYF; CDR3 DNA: TGTGCCAGCAGCCCGGGTTTGGGACTATCGGGAGTCCGCACAGATACGCAGTATTTT
V gene: TRBV3-1; D gene: TRBD1; J gene: TRBJ1-1; clone size: many; CDR3 protein: CASSQGQGATEAFF; CDR3 DNA: TGTGCCAGCAGCCAAGGACAGGGGGCGACTGAAGCTTTCTTT
V gene: TRBV5-1; D gene: .; J gene: TRBJ2-5; clone size: few; CDR3 protein: CASSQSRGTGTQYF; CDR3 DNA: TGCGCCAGCAGCCAGAGTCGGGGTACGGGGACCCAGTACTTC
V gene: TRBV24-1; D gene: .; J gene: TRBJ1-4; clone size: few; CDR3 protein: CATSDPGGKLFF; CDR3 DNA: TGTGCCACCAGTGATCCTGGGGGAAAACTGTTTTTT
V gene: TRBV5-1; D gene: .; J gene: TRBJ2-7; clone size: many; CDR3 protein: CASSLGAASYEQYF; CDR3 DNA: TGCGCCAGCAGCTTGGGGGCAGCCAGCTACGAGCAGTACTTC
V gene: TRBV5-1; D gene: TRBD1; J gene: TRBJ2-2; clone size: .; CDR3 protein: CASSLPGTATGELFF; CDR3 DNA: TGCGCCAGCAGCTTGCCCGGGACAGCCACCGGGGAGCTGTTTTTT
V gene: TRBV5-1; D gene: .; J gene: TRBJ2-6; clone size: .; CDR3 protein: CASQFLNSGANVLTF; CDR3 DNA: TGCGCCAGCCAGTTCTTGAACTCTGGGGCCAACGTCCTGACTTTC
V gene: TRBV4-2; D gene: .; J gene: TRBJ2-3; clone size: few; CDR3 protein: CASSQGPGTTDTQYF; CDR3 DNA: TGTGCCAGCAGCCAAGGTCCAGGGACCACAGATACGCAGTATTTT
V gene: TRBV5-4; D gene: .; J gene: TRBJ2-4; clone size: .; CDR3 protein: CASSLGGGTGSPSWNIQYF; CDR3 DNA: TGTGCCAGCAGCTTGGGCGGGGGGACAGGGTCCCCTTCGTGGAACATTCAGTACTTC
V gene: TRBV12-3/TRBV12-4; D gene: .; J gene: TRBJ2-3; clone size: .; CDR3 protein: CASRGLNLTDTQYF; CDR3 DNA: TGTGCCAGCAGGGGACTCAACCTCACAGATACGCAGTATTTT
V gene: TRBV12-3/TRBV12-4; D gene: .; J gene: TRBJ1-2; clone size: .; CDR3 protein: CASSPESNYGYTF; CDR3 DNA: TGTGCCAGCAGCCCAGAGTCTAACTATGGCTACACCTTC
V gene: TRBV20-1; D gene: .; J gene: TRBJ1-5; clone size: few; CDR3 protein: CSAIGIGNQPQHF; CDR3 DNA: TGCAGTGCTATAGGAATTGGCAATCAGCCCCAGCATTTT
V gene: TRBV29-1; D gene: TRBD1; J gene: TRBJ1-4; clone size: few; CDR3 protein: CSVGDRGVSEKLFF; CDR3 DNA: TGCAGCGTGGGGGACAGGGGAGTTAGTGAAAAACTGTTTTTT
V gene: TRBV20-1; D gene: TRBD2; J gene: TRBJ2-4; clone size: .; CDR3 protein: CSARYSGQGLAGLAKNIQYF; CDR3 DNA: TGCAGTGCTAGATACTCTGGACAAGGCCTAGCGGGACTAGCCAAAAACATTCAGTACTTC
V gene: TRBV7-2; D gene: TRBD1; J gene: TRBJ2-4; clone size: many; CDR3 protein: CASSFRQGQDIQYF; CDR3 DNA: TGTGCCAGCAGCTTTAGACAGGGTCAAGACATTCAGTACTTC